This T cell receptor beta chain was recovered during a study of PD-1 blockade in classical Hodgkin lymphoma. Germline lookup yields CDR1 SGHAT and CDR2 FQNNGV. This CDR3 has 16 residues. V lost 4 bases and J lost 2; bases outside the gene matches: 7. Assay used: immunoSEQ multiplex PCR; TCRdb lists only in-frame clones, some missing. The sample has almost 100,000 clones; 80% to 95% are singletons. Points from the study as a whole: Complete responders entered with baseline diversity on par with newly diagnosed patients, the results showed.

Concerning this clone itself: The antigen remains unidentified.

All the patients suffered relapse after autologous stem cell transplantation, and brentuximab vedotin exposure differed. This sequence originates from a human donor with classical Hodgkin lymphoma. The genes are TRBV11-2 and TRBJ2-5; 10 bases fit TRBD2. Sequenced material: peripheral blood mononuclear cells (PBMCs), taken at baseline. CDR3 loop: CASSWRLAGEQETQYF. In DNA, the CDR3 is TGTGCCAGCAGCTGGCGGCTAGCGGGAGAACAAGAGACCCAGTACTTC. Supplemented by reference TRBV11-2 and TRBJ2-5, the full variable domain reads EAGVAQSPRYKIIEKRQSVAFWCNPISGHATLYWYQQILGQGPKLLIQFQNNGVVDDSQLPKDRFSAERLKGVDSTLKIQPAKLEDSAVYLCASSWRLAGEQETQYFGPGTRLLVL.